The clone carrying this T cell receptor (beta chain) showed up just once. Its specificity is unknown. The sample is drawn from a study of T cell responses to AZD1222 COVID-19 vaccine. Points from the study as a whole: AZD1222 recipients seropositive at baseline numbered only 5 or 6.

Repertoires were generated with immunoSEQ multiplex PCR, while TCRdb's copy carries only in-frame clones and drops some. Of approximately 140,000 clones listed, approximately 90% are singletons. Germline loops: CDR1 MNHEY, CDR2 SMNVEV (reference sequence). The V and J ends lost 6 bases and 4 bases respectively, with 13 bases between them. The CDR3 runs to 15 residues. The clonotype comes from an adult who received the AZD1222 COVID-19 vaccine. The chain combines TRBV27 with TRBJ2-6; D might be TRBD2 (5 bases). The sequencing here drew on peripheral blood, taken 28 days after the second AZD1222 dose. The CDR3 loop is CASRPRGHGANVLTF. CDR3 coding DNA: TGTGCCAGCAGGCCTCGCGGGCACGGGGCCAACGTCCTGACTTTC.